This TCR beta chain was captured in a study of T cells after yellow fever vaccination. Overall study: CD3, CD45RA, CCR7 and CD95 staining defined sorted EM, EMRA, CM and Tscm cells. Study outcomes and limitations: Just a small share of clonotypes turned up in the CD4 compartment as well as the CD8 compartment.

This clonotype was found many times. The germline V gene encodes CDR1 SQVTM and CDR2 ANQGSEA. Trimming shortened V by 4 bases and J by 6 bases, and 17 bases separated the two germline ends. The CDR3 loop spans 14 amino acids. Production of TCR cDNA was by 5'RACE template switching, which also added a universal primer site and UMIs. TCRdb re-analysed the 5' RACE reads in MiXCR, keeping a single row per CDR3 protein. The sample records about 12,000 distinct CDR3 sequences, roughly 5.8% being singletons. Here the sequenced sample was PBMCs, either bulk or a sorted T-cell subset (CD4+, CD8+, memory, or dextramer-sorted; not recorded which), taken on the day of the yellow fever booster vaccination. This sequence joins TRBV29-1 and TRBJ2-3; D uncertain. The sequence was obtained from a man aged 25 to 40 who received the YFV17D yellow fever vaccine. As DNA, the CDR3 is TGCAGCGTTGCCCGGCGAACGGGTGGGGATACGCAGTATTTT. This sequence encodes CSVARRTGGDTQYF.